This TCR beta chain was recorded in a study of blood T cells in healthy people across ages. Sample-barcoded 5' priming and a J-beta primer mix drove a second PCR of roughly 7 to 11 cycles. TCRdb processed the 5' RACE reads anew with MiXCR; each CDR3 protein has one entry. The sample contains under 800,000 distinct CDR3 sequences, around 46% of which appear only once. Trimming took 3 bases from V and 3 from J; bases not matched to a gene: 6. The CDR3 has 16 residues. CDR1 is LGHDT, CDR2 YNNKEL, per germline (reference sequence). The chain uses TRBV3-1 and TRBJ2-3, with 10 bases aligning to TRBD2. The sequence came from a woman in her sixties in good health. Sequenced input: blood. The CDR3 loop reads CASSQGETSGTDTQYF. CDR3 coding DNA: TGTGCCAGCAGCCAGGGTGAGACTAGCGGGACAGATACGCAGTATTTT.